These 17 T cell receptor beta chains share one sample of origin, sequenced in a study of T cells after posttransplantation cyclophosphamide. The assay was immunoSEQ multiplex PCR, and TCRdb's table has in-frame clones only and misses some. The sample contains more than 30,000 clones, 75% to 95% of which appear only once. The naive gate required viable CD3+CD4+ or CD3+CD8+ cells with CCR7+CD45RA+CD45RO-CD95-CD27+CD28+ phenotype. The sample comprised naive CD4+ T cells sorted from PBMCs. The receptors derive from an older woman in good health, CMV-negative, and a related stem cell transplant donor.

The V and J genes are TRBV19 and TRBJ2-1; 11 nucleotides agree with TRBD2. V was pared by 3 bases and J by 10 bases, with 5 bases of the junction left unmatched. In germline, CDR1 is LNHDA, CDR2 SQIVND (reference sequence). The CDR3 totals 14 residues. The CDR3 DNA reads TGTGCCAGTAGTATTTATAGCGGGAGGGGGGAGCAGTTCTTC. This translates into CASSIYSGRGEQFF.

The chain has TRBV12-1 and TRBJ2-3; the listed D gene, TRBD2, was not tested against the DNA. TRBV12-1 counts as a pseudogene. This CDR3 is 17 amino acids long. The chain's CDR3 is CASSSTRTSGSTDTQYF. The DNA of the CDR3 is TGTGCCAGCAGCTCCACTCGGACTAGCGGGAGCACAGATACGCAGTATTTT.

This chain connects TRBV5-6 to TRBJ2-1, with 7 nucleotides matching TRBD2. V dropped 1 base and J dropped 4; count of bases not matched to a gene: 8. Germline-derived CDR1 and CDR2 are SGHDT and YYEEEE. The CDR3 runs to 16 residues. CDR3 amino acids: CASSLSASGVYNEQFF. The CDR3 nucleotides are TGTGCCAGCAGCTTGAGCGCTAGCGGAGTTTACAATGAGCAGTTCTTC.

The rearrangement links TRBV20-1 to TRBJ2-1; D perhaps matches TRBD2 (6 bases). The germline gives CDR1 DFQATT, CDR2 SNEGSKA (reference sequence). The CDR3 spans 11 residues. This CDR3 reads CSAGSHYEQFF. In nucleotides, the CDR3 is TGCAGCGCCGGGAGCCACTATGAGCAGTTCTTC.

The J gene is TRBJ2-7, the V gene TRBV2; D gene ambiguous. This CDR3 is built from 12 residues. CDR1 is SNHLY and CDR2 is FYNNEI in the germline V gene. Trimming cost V 6 bases and J 4 bases, with 10 bases left between them. CDR3 region: CASSDDLYEQYF. The CDR3 nucleotides read TGTGCCAGCAGCGATGACTTGTACGAGCAGTACTTC. Based on the CDR3 plus reference TRBV2 and TRBJ2-7, the full variable domain is EPEVTQTPSHQVTQMGQEVILRCVPISNHLYFYWYRQILGQKVEFLVSFYNNEISEKSEIFDDQFSVERPDGSNFTLKIRSTKLEDSAMYFCASSDDLYEQYFGPGTRLTVT.

The V and J genes are TRBV28 and TRBJ2-7; D ambiguous. Trimming pared 4 bases from V and 0 bases from J, leaving 4 bases between. The CDR3 is made up of 12 amino acids. Germline lookup yields CDR1 MDHEN and CDR2 SYDVKM. The CDR3 region is CASSYSSYEQYF. CDR3 nucleotides: TGTGCCAGCAGTTATAGCTCCTACGAGCAGTACTTC.

This chain links TRBV7-9 with TRBJ1-2; D possibly corresponds to TRBD1 (5 bases). The germline gives CDR1 SEHNR, CDR2 FQNEAQ (reference sequence). CDR3 length: 14 residues. Trimming stripped 4 bases from V and 0 bases from J, with 9 bases between. The CDR3 reads CASSSRAPNYGYTF. The CDR3 nucleotides are TGTGCCAGCAGCTCCAGGGCACCTAACTATGGCTACACCTTC.

This clone is a singleton in its sample. This sequence joins TRBV6-5 and TRBJ1-5; D not resolved. V was clipped by 0 bases and J by 5 bases, with 11 bases between them. The CDR3 runs 15 residues. The germline V gene encodes CDR1 MNHEY and CDR2 SVGAGI. The CDR3 spells CASSYSAGSYQPQHF. Written as DNA, the CDR3 is TGTGCCAGCAGTTACTCAGCCGGGAGTTATCAGCCCCAGCATTTT.

J is TRBJ1-6 and V is TRBV5-1, with D unclear. This CDR3 comprises 15 residues. Looked up from germline, CDR1 is SGHRS and CDR2 is YFSETQ. V dropped 0 bases and J dropped 5 bases, with 9 bases sitting between them. This chain's CDR3 is CASSLGAVNNSPLHF. CDR3 DNA: TGCGCCAGCAGCTTGGGGGCAGTGAATAATTCACCCCTCCACTTT.

In DNA form, the CDR3 reads TGCGCCAGCAGCCAAGAAGGGGTAGGTCCGCGCGGTACTCGTGGCTACACCTTC. Protein product: CASSQEGVGPRGTRGYTF. The J gene is TRBJ1-2, the V gene TRBV4-1; maybe TRBD1 (5 bases). The CDR3 runs to 18 residues. Per the germline V gene, CDR1 is MGHRA and CDR2 is YSYEKL. V was shortened by 0 bases and J by 7 bases, with 24 bases between the two germline ends.

This chain uses TRBV6-6 with TRBJ2-1; weak D call: TRBD1 (6 bases). The germline gives CDR1 MNHNY, CDR2 SVGAGI (reference sequence). The V end was cut by 6 bases, the J end by 6 bases, with 9 bases between. CDR3 size: 12 residues. The CDR3 nucleotides read TGTGCCAGCAGCAACAGGGTCAATGAGCAGTTCTTC. The encoded protein is CASSNRVNEQFF.

The rearrangement joins TRBV30 to TRBJ2-7; no clear D. This CDR3 has 14 amino acids. CDR1 GTSNPN and CDR2 SVGIG come from the germline V gene (reference sequence). V gave up 3 bases and J gave up 2 bases, with 14 bases separating them. CDR3 in DNA: TGTGCCTGGAGCCGAAAAGAACTGGCCTACGAGCAGTACTTC. Translated: CAWSRKELAYEQYF.

This clone was counted once. V gene TRBV7-2 combines with J gene TRBJ1-2; 7 positions match TRBD1. The CDR3 spans 16 residues. CDR1 is SGHTA and CDR2 is FQGNSA in the germline V gene. Trimming at V came to 2 bases and at J to 5 bases, leaving 11 bases not matched to a gene. The CDR3 region has the DNA TGTGCCAGCAGCTTATGGGCTACCGGGACAGCTTATGGCTACACCTTC. This codes for CASSLWATGTAYGYTF.

The J gene is TRBJ1-5, the V gene TRBV5-4; maybe TRBD1 (6 bases). Trimming removed 1 base at V and 0 bases at J, with 8 bases between. CDR1 SGHNT and CDR2 YYREEE come from the germline V gene (reference sequence). CDR3 size: 15 residues. Written as DNA, the CDR3 is TGTGCCAGCAGCTTGAAGGGGGATAGCAATCAGCCCCAGCATTTT. Its translation: CASSLKGDSNQPQHF.

In DNA, the CDR3 is TGTGCCAGCAGCTTAGGAGGACTAGATGAGCAGTTCTTC. This encodes CASSLGGLDEQFF. The chain links TRBV7-2 to TRBJ2-1, with 7 bases lining up with TRBD2. This CDR3 is 13 amino acids long. V gave up 1 base and J gave up 8 bases; unmatched junction bases: 2. CDR1 SGHTA and CDR2 FQGNSA come from the germline V gene.

The V call is TRBV11-2, the J call TRBJ2-7; D gene uncertain. The length of the CDR3 is 15 residues. V shed 5 bases and J shed 3 bases, with 17 bases lying between them. Germline lookup yields CDR1 SGHAT and CDR2 FQNNGV. In DNA, the CDR3 is TGTGCCAGCAGCAGAGAGGAGAACCCCCTCTACGAGCAGTACTTC. The encoded protein is CASSREENPLYEQYF. The full variable domain, with the rest looked up from reference TRBV11-2 and TRBJ2-7, is EAGVAQSPRYKIIEKRQSVAFWCNPISGHATLYWYQQILGQGPKLLIQFQNNGVVDDSQLPKDRFSAERLKGVDSTLKIQPAKLEDSAVYLCASSREENPLYEQYFGPGTRLTVT.

The V gene is TRBV29-1, the J gene TRBJ1-4, with TRBD1 matching over 7 bases. The CDR3 length is 14 residues. The ends lost 5 bases at V and 7 bases at J; junction bases unmatched: 10. Germline CDR1 SQVTM, CDR2 ANQGSEA. CDR3 bases: TGCAGCGTTTACGGTGACAGGGTCGGTGAAAAACTGTTTTTT. This translates into CSVYGDRVGEKLFF.